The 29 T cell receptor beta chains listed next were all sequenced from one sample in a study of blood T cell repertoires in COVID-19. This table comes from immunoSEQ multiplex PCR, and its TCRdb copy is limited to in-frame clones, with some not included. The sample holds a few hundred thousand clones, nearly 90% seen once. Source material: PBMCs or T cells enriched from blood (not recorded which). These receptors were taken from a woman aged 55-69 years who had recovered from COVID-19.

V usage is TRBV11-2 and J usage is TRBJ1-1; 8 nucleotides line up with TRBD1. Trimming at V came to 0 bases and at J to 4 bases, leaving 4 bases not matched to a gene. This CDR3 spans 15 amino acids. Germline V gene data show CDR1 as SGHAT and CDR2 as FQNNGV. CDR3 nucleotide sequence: TGTGCCAGCAGCTTAGACTACAGGGGGAGCACTGAAGCTTTCTTT. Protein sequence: CASSLDYRGSTEAFF.

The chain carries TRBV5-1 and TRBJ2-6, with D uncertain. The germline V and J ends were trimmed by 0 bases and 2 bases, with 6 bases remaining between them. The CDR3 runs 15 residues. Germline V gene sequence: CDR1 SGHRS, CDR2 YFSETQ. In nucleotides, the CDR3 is TGCGCCAGCAGCTTGGCAGTGGCTGGGGCCAACGTCCTGACTTTC. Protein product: CASSLAVAGANVLTF.

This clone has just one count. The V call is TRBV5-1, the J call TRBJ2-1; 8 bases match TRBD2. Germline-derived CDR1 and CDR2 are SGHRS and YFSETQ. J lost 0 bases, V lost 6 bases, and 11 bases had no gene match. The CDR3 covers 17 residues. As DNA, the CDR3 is TGCGCCAGCACCCCGGCCGGAAGCGGGAGCTCCTACAATGAGCAGTTCTTC. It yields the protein CASTPAGSGSSYNEQFF.

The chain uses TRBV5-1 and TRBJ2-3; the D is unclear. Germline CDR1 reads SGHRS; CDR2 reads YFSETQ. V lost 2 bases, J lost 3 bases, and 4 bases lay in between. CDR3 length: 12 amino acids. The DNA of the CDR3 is TGCGCCAGCAGCTTCGCGACAGATACGCAGTATTTT. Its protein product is CASSFATDTQYF.

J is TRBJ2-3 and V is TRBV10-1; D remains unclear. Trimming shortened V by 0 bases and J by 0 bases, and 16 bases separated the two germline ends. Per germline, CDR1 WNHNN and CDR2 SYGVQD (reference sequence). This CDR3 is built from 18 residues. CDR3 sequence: CASSESGLSLSSTDTQYF. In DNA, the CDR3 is TGCGCCAGCAGTGAGTCCGGTCTTAGCCTATCTAGCACAGATACGCAGTATTTT.

The chain's CDR3 is CAISGGQGNEKLFF. The DNA for the CDR3 is TGTGCCATCAGTGGGGGACAGGGTAATGAAAAACTGTTTTTT. The chain combines TRBV10-3 with TRBJ1-4; 9 nucleotides match TRBD1. V shed 4 bases and J 4 bases; nucleotides not matched to a gene: 1. Germline V gene sequence: CDR1 ENHRY, CDR2 SYGVKD. This CDR3 contains 14 residues.

CDR3 coding DNA: TGTGCCAGCAGTTTATCCCCATTCCAGGGCTCTTTCTCCTACAATGAGCAGTTCTTC. Protein sequence: CASSLSPFQGSFSYNEQFF. The chain uses TRBV27 and TRBJ2-1, with TRBD1 as a possible D gene (5 bases). Trimming shortened V by 0 bases and J by 0 bases, and 18 bases separated the two germline ends. Germline CDR1 is MNHEY and CDR2 is SMNVEV (reference sequence). The CDR3 has 19 residues.

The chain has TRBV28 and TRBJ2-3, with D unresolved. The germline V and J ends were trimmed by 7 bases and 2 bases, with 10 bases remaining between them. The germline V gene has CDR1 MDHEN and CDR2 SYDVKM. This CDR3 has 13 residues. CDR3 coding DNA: TGTGCCAGCACCCTTTCTGTCACAGATACGCAGTATTTT. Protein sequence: CASTLSVTDTQYF.

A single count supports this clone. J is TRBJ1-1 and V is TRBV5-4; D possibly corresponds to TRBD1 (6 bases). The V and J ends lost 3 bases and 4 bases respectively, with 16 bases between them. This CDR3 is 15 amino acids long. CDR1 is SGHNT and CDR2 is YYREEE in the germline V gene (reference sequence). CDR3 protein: CASSSPGHQVTEAFF. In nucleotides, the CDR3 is TGTGCCAGCAGCTCACCGGGACACCAAGTCACTGAAGCTTTCTTT.

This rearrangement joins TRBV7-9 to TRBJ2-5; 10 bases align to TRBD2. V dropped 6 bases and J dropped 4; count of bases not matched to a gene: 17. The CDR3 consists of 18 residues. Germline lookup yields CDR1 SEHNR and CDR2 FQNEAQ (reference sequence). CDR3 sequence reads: CASRLSGGRARERETQYF. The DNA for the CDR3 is TGTGCCAGCAGACTTAGCGGGGGGAGGGCCAGGGAAAGAGAGACCCAGTACTTC.

CDR3 sequence: CAWSSTGTSGTDTQYF. CDR3 nucleotide sequence: TGTGCCTGGAGCTCTACCGGGACTAGCGGGACAGATACGCAGTATTTT. V usage is TRBV30 and J usage is TRBJ2-3, with 12 bases aligning to TRBD2. The germline V gene encodes CDR1 GTSNPN and CDR2 SVGIG (reference sequence). The CDR3 runs 16 residues. With V trimmed by 3 bases and J by 3 bases, 7 bases remained unmatched.

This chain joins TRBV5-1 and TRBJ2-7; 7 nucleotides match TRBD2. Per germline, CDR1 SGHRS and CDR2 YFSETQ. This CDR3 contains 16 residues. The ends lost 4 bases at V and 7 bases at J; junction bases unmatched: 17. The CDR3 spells CASSRGEAVAALEQYF. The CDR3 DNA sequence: TGCGCCAGCAGCCGGGGGGAGGCAGTAGCAGCCCTTGAGCAGTACTTC.

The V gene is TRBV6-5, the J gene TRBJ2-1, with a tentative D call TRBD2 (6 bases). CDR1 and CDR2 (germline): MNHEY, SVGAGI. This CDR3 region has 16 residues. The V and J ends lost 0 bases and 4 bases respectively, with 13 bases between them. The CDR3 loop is CASSYSGGKLYNEQFF. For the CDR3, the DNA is TGTGCCAGCAGTTACTCCGGGGGAAAACTTTACAATGAGCAGTTCTTC.

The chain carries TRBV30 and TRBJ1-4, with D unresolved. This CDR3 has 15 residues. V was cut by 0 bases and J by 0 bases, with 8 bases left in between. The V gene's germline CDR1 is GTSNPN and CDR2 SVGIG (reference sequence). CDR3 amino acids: CAWSVLGSTNEKLFF. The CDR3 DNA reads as TGTGCCTGGAGTGTACTAGGCTCAACTAATGAAAAACTGTTTTTT. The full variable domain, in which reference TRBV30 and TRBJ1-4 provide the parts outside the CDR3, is SQTIHQWPATLVQPVGSPLSLECTVEGTSNPNLYWYRQAAGRGLQLLFYSVGIGQISSEVPQNLSASRPQDRQFILSSKKLLLSDSGFYLCAWSVLGSTNEKLFFGSGTQLSVL.

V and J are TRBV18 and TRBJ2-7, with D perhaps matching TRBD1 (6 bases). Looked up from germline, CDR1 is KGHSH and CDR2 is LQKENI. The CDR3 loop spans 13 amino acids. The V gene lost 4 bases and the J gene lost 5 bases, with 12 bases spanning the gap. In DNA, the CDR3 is TGTGCCAGCTCACTAAACAGGGACCACGAGCAGTACTTC. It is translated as CASSLNRDHEQYF.

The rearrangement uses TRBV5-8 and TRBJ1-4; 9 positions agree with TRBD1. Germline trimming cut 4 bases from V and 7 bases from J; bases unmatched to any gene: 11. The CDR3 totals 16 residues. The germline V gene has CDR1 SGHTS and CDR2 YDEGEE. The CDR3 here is CASSPRPGQGSEKLFF. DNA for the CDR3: TGTGCCAGCAGCCCTCGCCCGGGACAGGGTAGTGAAAAACTGTTTTTT.

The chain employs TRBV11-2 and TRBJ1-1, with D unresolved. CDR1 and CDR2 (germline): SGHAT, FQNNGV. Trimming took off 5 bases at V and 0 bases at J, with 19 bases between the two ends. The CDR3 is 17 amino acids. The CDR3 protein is CASSPWAEILVNTEAFF. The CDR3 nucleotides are TGTGCCAGCAGCCCCTGGGCCGAGATCCTGGTGAACACTGAAGCTTTCTTT.

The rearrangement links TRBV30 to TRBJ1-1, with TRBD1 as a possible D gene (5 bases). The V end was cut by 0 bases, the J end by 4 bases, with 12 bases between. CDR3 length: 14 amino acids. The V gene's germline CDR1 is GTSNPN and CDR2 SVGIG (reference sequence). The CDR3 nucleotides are TGTGCCTGGAGTGTACGGGGGTATCCCACTGAAGCTTTCTTT. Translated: CAWSVRGYPTEAFF. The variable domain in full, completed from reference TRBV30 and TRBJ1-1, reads SQTIHQWPATLVQPVGSPLSLECTVEGTSNPNLYWYRQAAGRGLQLLFYSVGIGQISSEVPQNLSASRPQDRQFILSSKKLLLSDSGFYLCAWSVRGYPTEAFFGQGTRLTVV.

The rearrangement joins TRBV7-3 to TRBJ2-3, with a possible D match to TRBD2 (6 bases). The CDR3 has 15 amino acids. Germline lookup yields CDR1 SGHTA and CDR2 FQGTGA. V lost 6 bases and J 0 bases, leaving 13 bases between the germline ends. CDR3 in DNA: TGTGCCAGCAGGCTGGACGGGACTAGCACAGATACGCAGTATTTT. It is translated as CASRLDGTSTDTQYF.

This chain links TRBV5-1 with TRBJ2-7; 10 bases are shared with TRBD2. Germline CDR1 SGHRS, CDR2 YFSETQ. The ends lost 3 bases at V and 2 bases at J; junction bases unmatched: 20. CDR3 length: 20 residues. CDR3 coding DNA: TGCGCCAGCAGCTCCCGAGCGGGGGCTAGCGGGAGAGGTGGGGCCTACGAGCAGTACTTC. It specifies CASSSRAGASGRGGAYEQYF.

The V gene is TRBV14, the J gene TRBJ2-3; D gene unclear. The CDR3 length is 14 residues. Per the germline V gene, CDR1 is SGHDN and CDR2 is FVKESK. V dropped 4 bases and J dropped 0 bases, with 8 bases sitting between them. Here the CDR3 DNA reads TGTGCCAGCAGCCCCCGTACTAGCACAGATACGCAGTATTTT. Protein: CASSPRTSTDTQYF.

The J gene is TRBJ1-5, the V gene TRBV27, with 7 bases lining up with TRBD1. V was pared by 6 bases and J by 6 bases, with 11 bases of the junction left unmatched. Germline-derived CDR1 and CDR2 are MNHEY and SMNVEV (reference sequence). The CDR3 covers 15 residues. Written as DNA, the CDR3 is TGTGCCAGCAGACAATATACAGGGGATAGTCAGCCCCAGCATTTT. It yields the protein CASRQYTGDSQPQHF.

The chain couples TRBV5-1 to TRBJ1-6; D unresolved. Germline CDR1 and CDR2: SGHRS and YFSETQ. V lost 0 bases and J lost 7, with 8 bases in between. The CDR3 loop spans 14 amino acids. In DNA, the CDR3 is TGCGCCAGCAGCTTGGATCCGTCGAATTCACCCCTCCACTTT. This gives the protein CASSLDPSNSPLHF. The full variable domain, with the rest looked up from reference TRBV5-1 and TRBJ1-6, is KAGVTQTPRYLIKTRGQQVTLSCSPISGHRSVSWYQQTPGQGLQFLFEYFSETQRNKGNFPGRFSGRQFSNSRSEMNVSTLELGDSALYLCASSLDPSNSPLHFGNGTRLTVT.

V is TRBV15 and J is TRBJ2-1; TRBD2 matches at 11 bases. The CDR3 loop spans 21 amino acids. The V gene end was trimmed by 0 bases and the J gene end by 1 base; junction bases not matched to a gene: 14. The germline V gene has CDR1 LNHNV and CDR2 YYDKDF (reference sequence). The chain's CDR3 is CATSRDSSGGAVVESYNEQFF. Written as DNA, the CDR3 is TGTGCCACCAGCAGAGATAGTAGCGGGGGGGCGGTAGTCGAGTCCTACAATGAGCAGTTCTTC.

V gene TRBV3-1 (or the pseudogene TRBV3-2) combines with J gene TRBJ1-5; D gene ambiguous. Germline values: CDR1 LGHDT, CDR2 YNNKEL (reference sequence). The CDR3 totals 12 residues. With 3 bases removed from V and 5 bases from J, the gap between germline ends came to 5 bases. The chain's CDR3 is CASSHRDQPQHF. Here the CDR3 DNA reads TGTGCCAGCAGCCATCGAGATCAGCCCCAGCATTTT.

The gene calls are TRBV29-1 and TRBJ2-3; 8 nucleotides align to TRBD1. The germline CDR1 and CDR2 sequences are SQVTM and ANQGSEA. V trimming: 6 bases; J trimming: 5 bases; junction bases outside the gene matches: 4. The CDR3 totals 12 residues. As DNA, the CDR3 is TGCAGCGTCGGGACAGGTGGAGATACGCAGTATTTT. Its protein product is CSVGTGGDTQYF.

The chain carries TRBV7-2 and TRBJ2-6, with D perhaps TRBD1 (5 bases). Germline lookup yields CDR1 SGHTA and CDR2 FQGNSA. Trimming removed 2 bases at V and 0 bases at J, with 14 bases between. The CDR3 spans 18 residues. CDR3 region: CASSLTQGHLSGANVLTF. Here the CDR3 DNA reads TGTGCCAGCAGCTTAACCCAGGGTCACCTCTCTGGGGCCAACGTCCTGACTTTC.

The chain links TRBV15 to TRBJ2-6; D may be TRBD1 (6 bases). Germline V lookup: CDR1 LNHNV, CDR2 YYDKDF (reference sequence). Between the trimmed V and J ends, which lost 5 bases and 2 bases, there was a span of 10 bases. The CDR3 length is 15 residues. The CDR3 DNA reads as TGTGCCACCAGCGGCAGGGGCCCTGGGGCCAACGTCCTGACTTTC. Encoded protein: CATSGRGPGANVLTF.

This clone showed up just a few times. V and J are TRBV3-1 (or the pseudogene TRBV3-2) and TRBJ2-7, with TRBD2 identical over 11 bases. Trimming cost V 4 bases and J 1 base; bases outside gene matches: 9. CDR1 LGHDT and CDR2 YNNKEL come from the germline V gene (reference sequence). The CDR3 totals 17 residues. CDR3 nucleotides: TGTGCCAGCAGCCTCCGGATAGCGGGAGGGCCATCCTACGAGCAGTACTTC. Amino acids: CASSLRIAGGPSYEQYF.